The 27 T cell receptor beta chains in this list originate from one sample, sequenced in a study of regulatory T cells in long-lasting Graves disease. This sample's time point: persistent/refractory GD, antithyroid drugs over 5 years with positive TRAb. From RNA extracted from PBMCs, the TCR library was made. With iRepertoire HTBI primers and Arm-PCR of CDR3 regions, TCR beta libraries were built. Each CDR3 protein is one row after TCRdb ran MiXCR on the multiplex PCR reads. The profile shows roughly 500,000 distinct CDR3 sequences, around a fifth of them singletons. Sequences were derived from peripheral blood mononuclear cells (PBMCs), sampled when the disease was refractory, from a patient treated with antithyroid drugs. The receptors stem from a female donor with Graves disease.

V gene TRBV5-1 combines with J gene TRBJ2-7; the D gene could be TRBD1 or TRBD2 (5 bases each). In germline, CDR1 is SGHRS, CDR2 YFSETQ. V dropped 4 bases and J dropped 2 bases, with 13 bases sitting between them. This CDR3 contains 14 residues. CDR3 bases: TGCGCCAGCAGCCACGGGGCAGGGACCTACGAGCAGTACTTC. This encodes CASSHGAGTYEQYF.

This clonotype showed up many times. The chain couples TRBV5-1 to TRBJ1-6; TRBD1 matches at 8 bases. The trim removed 3 bases at V and 7 bases at J, leaving 6 bases unmatched. Germline loops: CDR1 SGHRS, CDR2 YFSETQ. The CDR3 extends over 15 amino acids. CDR3 DNA sequence: TGCGCCAGCAGCTACTGGACAGGGAACAATTCACCCCTCCACTTT. Translated: CASSYWTGNNSPLHF.

This clonotype appeared once. The chain combines TRBV11-2 with TRBJ2-5; 12 nucleotides agree with TRBD2. V lost 3 bases, J lost 5 bases, and 7 bases stayed unmatched. Looked up from germline, CDR1 is SGHAT and CDR2 is FQNNGV. The CDR3 covers 16 residues. The CDR3 region is CASSFLTSGSGETQYF. The CDR3, as DNA: TGTGCCAGCAGCTTCCTGACTAGCGGGAGTGGCGAGACCCAGTACTTC.

This clonotype was picked up many times. The DNA is left out, because the CDR3 cannot be placed on it with certainty; the CDR3 is given as TCRdb lists it. The V and J genes are TRBV6-5 and TRBJ1-2. The germline gives CDR1 MNHEY, CDR2 SVGAGI. The CDR3 length is 14 residues, termini included. The CDR3 sequence is CASSSSGISYGYTF.

This clonotype was counted a few times. The genes are TRBV6-1 and TRBJ1-4; possible D gene TRBD1, 5 bases. The germline V gene has CDR1 MNHNS and CDR2 SASEGT. Trimming took 3 bases from V and 8 from J, leaving 16 bases between them. The CDR3 totals 15 residues. This CDR3 reads CASSDTPGPGEKLFF. CDR3 in DNA: TGTGCCAGCAGTGATACCCCGGGACCAGGGGAAAAACTGTTTTTT.

In its sample, this clonotype was seen many times. V and J are TRBV11-2 and TRBJ2-7, with 9 positions matching TRBD2. Losses at the gene ends were 0 bases for V and 2 bases for J; bases not matched to a gene: 5. The CDR3 is made up of 16 amino acids. Per the germline V gene, CDR1 is SGHAT and CDR2 is FQNNGV. CDR3 residues: CASSLDNLAGTYEQYF. The CDR3 region has the DNA TGTGCCAGCAGCTTAGATAACCTAGCGGGGACCTACGAGCAGTACTTC.

This clonotype came up many times. The chain uses TRBV13 and TRBJ2-7, with D perhaps TRBD2 (5 bases). Deletions cut 7 bases from V and 6 bases from J, with 13 bases between. The CDR3 consists of 12 residues. Germline V lookup: CDR1 PRHDT, CDR2 FYEKMQ (reference sequence). The CDR3 region has the DNA TGTGCCAGCACTTCCTTCCGGGGCGAGCAGTACTTC. Translating gives CASTSFRGEQYF. The full variable domain, with the rest looked up from reference TRBV13 and TRBJ2-7, is AAGVIQSPRHLIKEKRETATLKCYPIPRHDTVYWYQQGPGQDPQFLISFYEKMQSDKGSIPDRFSAQQFSDYHSELNMSSLELGDSALYFCASTSFRGEQYFGPGTRLTVT.

The rearrangement uses TRBV13 and TRBJ2-7; 8 bases line up with TRBD2. The germline V gene encodes CDR1 PRHDT and CDR2 FYEKMQ (reference sequence). Trimming at V came to 5 bases and at J to 2 bases, leaving 5 bases not matched to a gene. CDR3 length: 14 amino acids. CDR3 sequence (DNA): TGTGCCAGCAGCCGAACGGGGGGGGCCTACGAGCAGTACTTC. Its protein is CASSRTGGAYEQYF.

The chain recombines TRBV14 with TRBJ1-2, with 10 bases aligning to TRBD1. Germline V gene sequence: CDR1 SGHDN, CDR2 FVKESK. Losses at the gene ends were 4 bases for V and 6 bases for J; bases not matched to a gene: 11. The CDR3 runs 16 residues. CDR3 in DNA: TGTGCCAGCAGCCTACGACAGGGGGCGTTTTTTGATGGCTACACCTTC. Its translation: CASSLRQGAFFDGYTF.

Comments on this clonotype: A read error may explain this, as a much larger clone is one base away. CDR3 loop: CSVVTGPEAFF. In nucleotides, the CDR3 is TGCAGCGTTGTAACCGGCCCTGAAGCTTTCTTT. The chain couples TRBV29-1 to TRBJ1-1; unclear D gene. This CDR3 is built from 11 residues. In germline, CDR1 is SQVTM, CDR2 ANQGSEA. Trimming shortened V by 4 bases and J by 6 bases, and 9 bases separated the two germline ends. The full variable domain, in which reference TRBV29-1 and TRBJ1-1 provide the parts outside the CDR3, is SAVISQKPSRDICQRGTSLTIQCQVDSQVTMMFWYRQQPGQSLTLIATANQGSEATYESGFVIDKFPISRPNLTFSTLTVSNMSPEDSSIYLCSVVTGPEAFFGQGTRLTVV.

As for this clonotype: This may come from a read error, since a much larger clone is one base off. This sequence joins TRBV5-1 and TRBJ1-5, with TRBD1 matching 7 bases. Germline loops: CDR1 SGHRS, CDR2 YFSETQ. V lost 3 bases to trimming and J lost 0 bases; unmatched junction nucleotides: 3. The CDR3 runs 15 residues. The DNA for the CDR3 is TGCGCCAGCAGCTCGACAGGGCGTAGCAATCAGCCCCAGCATTTT. This translates into CASSSTGRSNQPQHF.

J is TRBJ1-1 and V is TRBV20-1; TRBD1 agrees at 7 bases. The CDR3 is made up of 16 amino acids. Germline V gene data show CDR1 as DFQATT and CDR2 as SNEGSKA (reference sequence). V trimming: 5 bases; J trimming: 1 base; junction bases outside the gene matches: 13. The CDR3 here is CSAPVTSRGANTEAFF. CDR3 bases: TGCAGTGCTCCTGTCACGTCCAGGGGGGCGAACACTGAAGCTTTCTTT.

Only a few counts were recorded for this clonotype. The chain recombines TRBV13 with TRBJ2-7; the D gene is possibly TRBD1 (6 bases). The CDR3 spans 13 residues. The V end was cut by 5 bases, the J end by 7 bases, with 15 bases between. CDR1 and CDR2 from the germline V gene are PRHDT and FYEKMQ (reference sequence). The CDR3 DNA reads TGTGCCAGCAGCCCCGTTACAGGGCGGGAGCAGTACTTC. Its translation is CASSPVTGREQYF.

This chain links TRBV5-1 with TRBJ2-5; 8 nucleotides agree with TRBD1. CDR3 length: 15 amino acids. Unmatched junction bases numbered 3, after V lost 0 bases and J lost 2 bases. From germline, CDR1 is SGHRS and CDR2 YFSETQ. The CDR3 nucleotides read TGCGCCAGCAGCTTGGGGGACAGGAGACAAGAGACCCAGTACTTC. Its translation: CASSLGDRRQETQYF.

As concerns this clonotype: The likely explanation is a read error, given a far larger clone one base away. The chain couples TRBV28 to TRBJ1-1; D gene ambiguous. Germline loops: CDR1 MDHEN, CDR2 SYDVKM. There are 15 residues in the CDR3. CDR3 DNA sequence: TGTGCCAGCAGTTTGCTCTACATCTCGAACACTGAAGCTTCCTTT. It codes for CASSLLYISNTEASF.

The V and J genes are TRBV7-9 and TRBJ2-5; D is unclear. The CDR3 sequence is 20 residues long. Germline V gene sequence: CDR1 SEHNR, CDR2 FQNEAQ (reference sequence). Trimming cost V 0 bases and J 1 base, with 24 bases left between them. CDR3 sequence (DNA): TGTGCCAGCAGCTTAGCCACATACCAGAAGACCGGGCCGTTCCAAGAGACCCAGTACTTC. Translation gives CASSLATYQKTGPFQETQYF.

The genes are TRBV11-2 and TRBJ2-3; TRBD2 agrees at 7 bases. The junction had 6 bases not matched to a gene; V was cut back by 6 bases and J by 3 bases. Germline values: CDR1 SGHAT, CDR2 FQNNGV. The CDR3 extends over 14 amino acids. CDR3 coding DNA: TGTGCCAGCAGAGGCGGGGGTACTACAGATACGCAGTATTTT. Protein sequence: CASRGGGTTDTQYF.

This clonotype was counted ten times or more. The chain links TRBV28 to TRBJ1-4; tentative D call: TRBD1 (6 bases). V was trimmed by 3 bases and J by 5 bases, leaving 22 bases between them. There are 18 residues in the CDR3. CDR1 and CDR2 from the germline V gene are MDHEN and SYDVKM. The CDR3: CASSFSYLVGQMNEKLFF. Written as DNA, the CDR3 is TGTGCCAGCAGTTTTTCCTATCTGGTCGGACAGATGAATGAAAAACTGTTTTTT. Based on the CDR3 plus reference TRBV28 and TRBJ1-4, the full variable domain is DVKVTQSSRYLVKRTGEKVFLECVQDMDHENMFWYRQDPGLGLRLIYFSYDVKMKEKGDIPEGYSVSREKKERFSLILESASTNQTSMYLCASSFSYLVGQMNEKLFFGSGTQLSVL.

This clonotype has a count of ten or more. This chain joins TRBV28 and TRBJ1-1; D ambiguous. V gave up 8 bases and J gave up 4 bases, with 8 bases separating them. CDR1 is MDHEN, CDR2 SYDVKM, per germline. The CDR3 has 11 residues. This CDR3 reads CASPAGTEAFF. Here the CDR3 DNA reads TGTGCCAGCCCGGCAGGCACTGAAGCTTTCTTT.

This clonotype was recorded once. The chain carries TRBV7-9 and TRBJ2-1, with 10 bases identical to TRBD1. J lost 5 bases, V lost 5 bases, and 6 bases had no gene match. Germline V gene lookup returns CDR1 SEHNR and CDR2 FQNEAQ (reference sequence). This CDR3 is built from 15 residues. This CDR3 reads CASSPWTGGNNEQFF. CDR3 DNA: TGTGCCAGCAGCCCCTGGACAGGGGGAAACAATGAGCAGTTCTTC.

This clonotype has ten or more counts. The rearrangement links TRBV2 to TRBJ1-1; D uncertain. The ends were cut back, 5 bases at V and 1 base at J, with 8 bases in the middle. This CDR3 is built from 13 residues. Germline lookup yields CDR1 SNHLY and CDR2 FYNNEI. The CDR3 DNA is TGTGCCAGCAGTCCCGCCCCGAACACTGAAGCTTTCTTT. Protein sequence: CASSPAPNTEAFF.

This clonotype came up many times. The genes are TRBV24-1 and TRBJ2-7, with D uncertain. The CDR3 runs to 11 residues. Germline V gene data show CDR1 as KGHDR and CDR2 as SFDVKD. Trimming shortened V by 7 bases and J by 3 bases, and 6 bases separated the two germline ends. CDR3 residues: CATRQFYEQYF. CDR3 DNA: TGTGCCACCAGACAGTTCTACGAGCAGTACTTC.

The rearrangement uses TRBV6-1 and TRBJ2-3, with 10 nucleotides matching TRBD1. This CDR3 comprises 17 residues. J lost 1 base, V lost 4 bases, and 8 bases had no gene match. The germline V gene has CDR1 MNHNS and CDR2 SASEGT. Written as DNA, the CDR3 is TGTGCCAGCAGTGGGGGACAGGGGATAGTGGGCACAGATACGCAGTATTTT. This encodes CASSGGQGIVGTDTQYF.

Ten or more counts support this clonotype. This rearrangement joins TRBV6-1 to TRBJ2-5, with D perhaps assigned TRBD1 or TRBD2 (5 bases each). This CDR3 spans 13 amino acids. V was clipped by 6 bases and J by 4 bases, with 12 bases between them. Germline V gene data show CDR1 as MNHNS and CDR2 as SASEGT. CDR3: CASSLPGRETQYF. DNA of the CDR3: TGTGCCAGCAGCTTGCCGGGACGAGAGACCCAGTACTTC.

The chain recombines TRBV29-1 with TRBJ2-3, with D perhaps assigned TRBD1 or TRBD2 (5 bases each). Between the trimmed V and J ends, which lost 3 bases and 2 bases, there was a span of 18 bases. CDR1 is SQVTM, CDR2 ANQGSEA, per germline. This CDR3 comprises 16 residues. The CDR3 DNA follows: TGCAGCGTTGATGGTGGTGGGACCGTCTCCACAGATACGCAGTATTTT. Translated: CSVDGGGTVSTDTQYF.

This chain connects TRBV4-2 to TRBJ1-2; 11 nucleotides match TRBD1. V lost 4 bases and J lost 6; bases outside the gene matches: 7. In germline, CDR1 is LGHNA, CDR2 YNFKEQ. This CDR3 is built from 15 residues. The CDR3 spells CASSPKDRGQDGYTF. The CDR3 DNA reads as TGTGCCAGCAGCCCAAAGGACAGGGGGCAAGATGGCTACACCTTC.

This clonotype was seen repeatedly, ten times or more. This chain joins TRBV11-2 and TRBJ2-5, with 11 bases fitting TRBD2. The germline V gene has CDR1 SGHAT and CDR2 FQNNGV. The CDR3 consists of 18 residues. Trimming took 0 bases from V and 5 from J; bases not matched to a gene: 11. This CDR3 is CASSLDSGLAEGGETQYF. The CDR3 DNA is TGTGCCAGCAGCTTAGATTCGGGACTAGCGGAGGGTGGTGAGACCCAGTACTTC.